A selection of T cell receptor beta chains follows, all from one sample in a study of cytomegalovirus exposure and HLA in healthy donors. The protocol was immunoSEQ multiplex PCR, while the TCRdb copy is restricted to in-frame clones and leaves out a portion. The table includes more than 80,000 clones, 95% to 96% detected once. Sequenced: PBMCs. Receptors were obtained from a woman aged 18-29 years in good health and CMV-seronegative. The CDR3 runs from the conserved cysteine through the conserved F or W. A D gene is named only where the DNA matches it firmly. Size values are once, few and many counts, or a class for expanded clones, and some rows have none.

>TRBV15|once|TRBD1|TRBJ2-6
TGTGCCACCAGGGACAGGGTTGGGGCCAACGTCCTGACTTTC
CATRDRVGANVLTF
>TRBV27|.|.|TRBJ2-7
TGTGCCAGCAGTTCTAGGGGGTCCTACGAGCAGTACTTC
CASSSRGSYEQYF
>TRBV6-5|.|.|TRBJ2-3
TGTGCCAGCAGTTTGATTCAGGCTACAGATACGCAGTATTTT
CASSLIQATDTQYF
>TRBV18|.|.|TRBJ2-7
TGTGCCAGCTCCACGAACCGGGACACCTACGAGCAGTACTTC
CASSTNRDTYEQYF
>TRBV4-1|.|TRBD2|TRBJ2-1
TGCGCCAGCAGCGAATCACCGGGACTAGGGGTCAATGAGCAGTTCTTC
CASSESPGLGVNEQFF
>TRBV28|.|.|TRBJ2-1
TGTGCCAGCAGGGTAGGGGGCAATGAGCAGTTCTTC
CASRVGGNEQFF
>TRBV7-9|.|.|TRBJ2-5
TGTGCCAGCAGCTTACGTGGACAGTCAGGGCAGCAAGAGACCCAGTACTTC
CASSLRGQSGQQETQYF
>TRBV30|once|.|TRBJ2-1
TGTGCCTGGAGTGTGGGGCGCGGCAGTGAGCAGTTCTTC
CAWSVGRGSEQFF
>TRBV5-1|.|.|TRBJ2-1
TGCGCCAGCAGCTTGACAACAGCCAATTACAATGAGCAGTTCTTC
CASSLTTANYNEQFF
>TRBV7-9|.|.|TRBJ1-5
TGTGCCAGCAGCTTAGTGAGGCCTGGGGGGGGATTTCAGCCCCAGCATTTT
CASSLVRPGGGFQPQHF
>TRBV20-1|.|.|TRBJ2-1
TGCAGTGCTAGCACCCGCAGTGAGCAGTTCTTC
CSASTRSEQFF
>TRBV28|.|.|TRBJ1-1
TGTGCCAGCAGCCAGACGATACAGGCTTTCTTT
CASSQTIQAFF
>TRBV25-1|.|.|TRBJ1-1
TGTGCCAGCAGTGAATCTGAGGGTGTGAACACTGAAGCTTTCTTT
CASSESEGVNTEAFF
>TRBV10-3|.|TRBD2|TRBJ2-1
TGTGCCATCGCGGCGGGAGGAGGCAATGAGCAGTTCTTC
CAIAAGGGNEQFF
>TRBV6-1|.|.|TRBJ2-5
TGTGCCAGCAGTGAATTCGGAAGAGAGGCCCAGTACTTC
CASSEFGREAQYF
>TRBV19|once|TRBD1|TRBJ1-4
TGTGCCAGTAGGCCCGGGACAGAGGGTACTAATGAAAAACTGTTTTTT
CASRPGTEGTNEKLFF
>TRBV25-1|.|.|TRBJ2-3
TGTGCCAGCAGTGATACAGGGCTCACAGATACGCAGTATTTT
CASSDTGLTDTQYF
>TRBV7-9|.|TRBD1|TRBJ1-2
TGTGCCAGCAGCTTAGAGGGACAGGGCCCCTCGCTCCTCTATGGCTACACCTTC
CASSLEGQGPSLLYGYTF
>TRBV27|.|TRBD2|TRBJ2-5
TGTGCCAGCAGTCCACCGGGGGGGTTAGAGACCCAGTACTTC
CASSPPGGLETQYF
>TRBV9|.|TRBD2|TRBJ2-3
TGTGCCAGCAGCGCTAGCGGACTTAGCACAGATACGCAGTATTTT
CASSASGLSTDTQYF
>TRBV10-3|.|TRBD1|TRBJ1-1
TGTGCCATCAGTGCCGGGACAGGGTTGGGTAGCACTGAAGCTTTCTTT
CAISAGTGLGSTEAFF
>TRBV6-5|.|.|TRBJ1-1
TGTGCCAGCAGTTATTTGGGGGCAGCTTTCTTT
CASSYLGAAFF
>TRBV28|once|TRBD1|TRBJ1-1
TGTGCCAGCAGTTTAGCAGACAGGGAGACTTTCTTT
CASSLADRETFF
>TRBV28|.|TRBD2|TRBJ2-7
TGTGCCAGCAGAACTTTAGCGGGAGACACGGACGAGCAGTACTTC
CASRTLAGDTDEQYF
>TRBV7-8|.|TRBD2|TRBJ2-1
TGTGCCAGCAGCTCACGGCAGGGGGGTAGCGGGAGGGCCATCAATGAGCAGTTCTTC
CASSSRQGGSGRAINEQFF
>TRBV27|.|TRBD1|TRBJ1-1
TGTGCCAGCAGCAAACAGGGGCGGTATACTGAAGCTTTCTTT
CASSKQGRYTEAFF
>TRBV7-2|.|.|TRBJ2-1
TGTGCCAGCAGCTTAGTCGTCTCGGGGAGTGAGCAGTTCTTC
CASSLVVSGSEQFF
>TRBV28|.|TRBD2|TRBJ2-5
TGTGCCAGCACTTTGCGGGGGGGCAGGGGGGAGACCCAGTACTTC
CASTLRGGRGETQYF
>TRBV29-1|.|TRBD2|TRBJ2-4
TGCAGCGTTGCGGTCGGGGGGGCCCTCGCCAACATTCAGTACTTC
CSVAVGGALANIQYF
>TRBV6-5|.|.|TRBJ1-1
TGTGCCAGCAGATTGCAAACAGGGACTGAAGCTTTCTTT
CASRLQTGTEAFF
>TRBV2|.|.|TRBJ2-1
TGTGCCAGCCTAAGAGAGGATGAGCAGTTCTTC
CASLREDEQFF
>TRBV6-4|.|TRBD2|TRBJ2-1
TGTGCCAGCAGTGACTCTTATGGGACTAGCTCCTACAATGAGCAGTTCTTC
CASSDSYGTSSYNEQFF
>TRBV11-2|.|.|TRBJ1-2
TGTGCCAGCAGCACGGGGATTGGCTACACCTTC
CASSTGIGYTF
>TRBV19|.|.|TRBJ2-1
TGTGCCAGTAACCCACAAAGGAGGTATAGTGAGCAGTTCTTC
CASNPQRRYSEQFF
>TRBV19|once|TRBD2|TRBJ2-7
TGTGCCAGTAGTCCTCGGGGAGGGGTTTCCTACGAGCAGTACTTC
CASSPRGGVSYEQYF
>TRBV5-4|.|TRBD2|TRBJ2-1
TGTGCCACCCGGACTAGCGCCAATGAGCAGTTCTTC
CATRTSANEQFF
>TRBV18|.|TRBD2|TRBJ2-7
TGTGCCAGCTCACTGGGACTAGACTACGAGCAGTACTTC
CASSLGLDYEQYF
>TRBV5-4|.|TRBD2|TRBJ2-3
TGTGCCAGCAGTCAGACTAGCGGGAGATATAGCACACATACGCAGTATTTT
CASSQTSGRYSTHTQYF
>TRBV10-3|.|.|TRBJ2-3
TGTGCCATCAGTGAAACGATCGGGGATACGCAGTATTTT
CAISETIGDTQYF
>TRBV28|.|TRBD2|TRBJ2-7
TGTGCCAGCAGTGACCTTAGCGGGAGGGCCTACGAGCAGTACTTC
CASSDLSGRAYEQYF
>TRBV6-5|.|.|TRBJ2-5
TGTGCCAGCAGTTACTCGCCTAGCGACAGCACAGAGACCCAGTACTTC
CASSYSPSDSTETQYF
>TRBV5-1|.|.|TRBJ2-5
TGCGCCAGCAGCTTGAGCCGGGAGACCCAGTACTTC
CASSLSRETQYF
>TRBV7-8|.|.|TRBJ2-7
TGTGCCAGCAGCAAGACAAATTCCTACGAGCAGTACTTC
CASSKTNSYEQYF
>TRBV27|.|.|TRBJ1-4
TGTGCCAGCAGTTTATCAGGTGTCAGGGTTTCTGAAAAACTGTTTTTT
CASSLSGVRVSEKLFF
>TRBV5-1|.|TRBD2|TRBJ2-1
TGCGCCAGCAGCTTGGGAACCGGGACTAGCTCCTACAATGAGCAGTTCTTC
CASSLGTGTSSYNEQFF
>TRBV19|.|TRBD2|TRBJ2-7
TGTGCCAGTAGTATAAGCGGGGGGGCGCTGACCTACGAGCAGTACTTC
CASSISGGALTYEQYF
>TRBV28|.|TRBD1|TRBJ1-2
TGTGCCAGCAGTAACCCGGGACAGGGCGGCTATGGCTACACCTTC
CASSNPGQGGYGYTF
>TRBV9|.|.|TRBJ1-2
TGTGCCAGCAGCGAAGGGGATATCTATGGCTACACCTTC
CASSEGDIYGYTF
>TRBV5-1|few|TRBD1|TRBJ2-7
TGCGCCAGCAGCTTGGTACAGGGGTCCTACGAGCAGTACTTC
CASSLVQGSYEQYF
>TRBV7-9|.|.|TRBJ2-4
TGTGCCAGCAGCTCCCGCGGCATTAACATTCAGTACTTC
CASSSRGINIQYF
>TRBV19|.|TRBD1|TRBJ1-2
TGTGCCAGTCAGACACAGGGGTTTGGCTACACCTTC
CASQTQGFGYTF
>TRBV5-1|.|.|TRBJ2-5
TGCGCCAGCAGCTTAAGGCAGGGGACCCAAGAGACCCAGTACTTC
CASSLRQGTQETQYF
>TRBV4-1|.|.|TRBJ1-4
TGCGCCAGCACCCCCGGAGCAGGGGCACCAACTAATGAAAAACTGTTTTTT
CASTPGAGAPTNEKLFF
>TRBV10-2|.|TRBD1|TRBJ1-2
TGCGCCAGCAGTGAGTCGAAGGACAGGGGGCATCGCGGCTACACCTTC
CASSESKDRGHRGYTF
>TRBV7-8|.|.|TRBJ1-2
TGTGCCAGCAGCTTAGACCGAGACTATGGCTACACCTTC
CASSLDRDYGYTF